These 30 T cell receptor beta chains originate from one sample sequenced in a study of quantifying T cell responses using KT2 cells. Overall study: TCR alpha and beta constant-region primers primed reverse transcription of RNA.

An oligo carrying a UMI was ligated to the cDNA 3' end. First-round PCR used around 4 cycles and beta primers RC1.1 and RC1.2 covering TRBC1 and TRBC2. TCRdb recomputed calls from the UMI-ligation and nested PCR reads with MiXCR, one row per CDR3 protein. The sample has 42,000 or so distinct CDR3 sequences, 15% to 20% seen once; the top ten hold around two fifths. The sample taken for sequencing was PBMCs spiked with cells of the T cell clone KT2. Receptor source: a human donor.

The V call is TRBV18, the J call TRBJ2-3, with D possibly being TRBD2 (7 bases). There are 16 residues in the CDR3. CDR1 and CDR2 from the germline V gene are KGHSH and LQKENI. The V end was cut by 0 bases, the J end by 2 bases, with 12 bases between. DNA of the CDR3: TGTGCCAGCTCACCACCGGCGGGGGCGTACACAGATACGCAGTATTTT. Protein: CASSPPAGAYTDTQYF.

This chain uses TRBV5-6 with TRBJ2-5; D possibly uses TRBD1 or TRBD2 (5 bases each). Between the trimmed V and J ends, which lost 0 bases and 2 bases, there was a span of 17 bases. There are 17 residues in the CDR3. Germline V gene lookup returns CDR1 SGHDT and CDR2 YYEEEE. CDR3: CASSLVARDRRQETQYF. CDR3 sequence (DNA): TGTGCCAGCAGCTTGGTTGCCCGGGACCGGAGGCAAGAGACCCAGTACTTC.

The CDR3 loop reads CASSPTSGQGHNEQFF. In DNA, the CDR3 is TGTGCCAGCAGCCCAACCTCGGGACAGGGGCACAATGAGCAGTTCTTC. V usage is TRBV2 and J usage is TRBJ2-1; 10 bases line up with TRBD1. Trimming took 6 bases from V and 5 from J; bases not matched to a gene: 10. CDR3 length: 16 residues. Germline V CDR1 and CDR2: SNHLY, FYNNEI.

The gene calls are TRBV12-3 or TRBV12-4 and TRBJ2-7; D perhaps matches TRBD1 (6 bases). V lost 3 bases, J lost 0 bases, and 12 bases lay in between. CDR3 length: 15 residues. CDR3 bases: TGTGCCAGCAGTTTCGGGCAGGGGAGCTCCTACGAGCAGTACTTC. This encodes CASSFGQGSSYEQYF.

CDR3 amino acids: CSAAQGANEKLFF. CDR3 sequence (DNA): TGCAGTGCGGCACAGGGGGCGAATGAAAAACTGTTTTTT. The chain combines TRBV20-1 with TRBJ1-4; 9 bases are shared with TRBD1. The length of the CDR3 is 13 residues. From germline, CDR1 is DFQATT and CDR2 SNEGSKA (reference sequence). J lost 5 bases, V lost 6 bases, and 4 bases had no gene match.

The sample holds a few counts of this clonotype. The V and J genes are TRBV7-3 and TRBJ2-7; 7 bases line up with TRBD1. CDR1 and CDR2 (germline): SGHTA, FQGTGA. The CDR3 runs to 15 residues. The trim removed 2 bases at V and 10 bases at J, leaving 14 bases unmatched. The CDR3 coding sequence is TGTGCCAGCAGCTTAGGTAATGGACAGGCCGCGAGACAGTACTTC. As protein: CASSLGNGQAARQYF.

The rearrangement uses TRBV2 and TRBJ2-7; no definite D call. CDR3 size: 12 residues. Germline loops: CDR1 SNHLY, CDR2 FYNNEI. DNA for the CDR3: TGTGCAATCTATGGCAGCTCCTACGAGCAGTACTTC. This codes for CAIYGSSYEQYF.

The rearrangement links TRBV7-2 to TRBJ2-5; D unresolved. CDR1 SGHTA and CDR2 FQGNSA come from the germline V gene. V was shortened by 5 bases and J by 5 bases, with 9 bases between the two germline ends. This CDR3 region has 12 residues. This CDR3 is CASSPPWETQYF. CDR3 DNA sequence: TGTGCCAGCAGCCCCCCCTGGGAGACCCAGTACTTC.

This clonotype appeared a few times. The V call is TRBV19, the J call TRBJ2-3; TRBD1 matches at 7 bases. Germline CDR1 is LNHDA and CDR2 is SQIVND (reference sequence). The CDR3 extends over 15 amino acids. With V trimmed by 6 bases and J by 1 base, 7 bases remained unmatched. The CDR3 nucleotides are TGTGCCAGTAGACTCACAGGGGATCGCACAGATACGCAGTATTTT. The encoded protein is CASRLTGDRTDTQYF.

This clonotype was observed a handful of times. The CDR3 loop reads CASSQFANTGELFF. For the CDR3, the DNA is TGTGCCAGCAGCCAGTTTGCGAACACCGGGGAGCTGTTTTTT. This rearrangement joins TRBV7-3 to TRBJ2-2; D not certain. This CDR3 spans 14 amino acids. Germline-derived CDR1 and CDR2 are SGHTA and FQGTGA. Trimming took off 5 bases at V and 0 bases at J, with 7 bases between the two ends.

This chain uses TRBV16 with TRBJ2-5; 9 nucleotides match TRBD1. Unmatched junction bases numbered 5, after V lost 3 bases and J lost 3 bases. Germline-derived CDR1 and CDR2 are KGHSY and FQNENV. The CDR3 has 15 amino acids. The CDR3: CASSHLGQGKETQYF. For the CDR3, the DNA is TGTGCCAGCAGCCACCTGGGACAGGGAAAAGAGACCCAGTACTTC.

This clonotype came up a few times. J is TRBJ2-7 and V is TRBV15; 9 nucleotides align to TRBD1. This CDR3 has 13 residues. CDR1 LNHNV and CDR2 YYDKDF come from the germline V gene (reference sequence). V shed 0 bases and J 12 bases; nucleotides not matched to a gene: 6. The CDR3 spells CATSRDGGTGLYF. CDR3 bases: TGTGCCACCAGCAGAGATGGAGGGACAGGGTTGTACTTC.

This chain links TRBV6-1 with TRBJ2-7; 7 bases agree with TRBD1. The CDR3 spans 14 residues. V shed 6 bases, J shed 5 bases, and the junction held 10 bases outside the gene matches. Germline lookup yields CDR1 MNHNS and CDR2 SASEGT. CDR3 coding DNA: TGTGCCAGCAGGGAGTCGACAGGGCGGGACGAGCAGTACTTC. It yields the protein CASRESTGRDEQYF.

This clonotype turned up a few times. The V and J genes are TRBV29-1 and TRBJ1-2; possibly TRBD1 for D (5 bases). The CDR3 runs 12 residues. V shed 7 bases and J shed 6 bases, with 15 bases lying between them. CDR1 and CDR2 from the germline V gene are SQVTM and ANQGSEA. CDR3 sequence: CSASPGTDGYTF. The CDR3 DNA reads TGCAGCGCGTCGCCGGGGACGGATGGCTACACCTTC.

The genes are TRBV12-3 or TRBV12-4 and TRBJ1-1; D not resolved. This CDR3 region has 12 residues. V lost 6 bases, J lost 5 bases, and 10 bases lay in between. CDR3 nucleotides: TGTGCCAGCAGGCCGGACGGGACTGAAGCTTTCTTT. Translating gives CASRPDGTEAFF.

This clonotype has just a few counts. The chain joins TRBV5-1 to TRBJ1-1; D may be TRBD1 (6 bases). The germline V and J ends were trimmed by 3 bases and 2 bases, with 14 bases remaining between them. The CDR3 has 15 residues. The germline gives CDR1 SGHRS, CDR2 YFSETQ. This CDR3 reads CASSWVGQLNTEAFF. CDR3 bases: TGCGCCAGCAGCTGGGTAGGACAGCTAAACACTGAAGCTTTCTTT.

A few counts support this clonotype. V gene TRBV18 combines with J gene TRBJ2-7, with D unclear. V shed 0 bases and J shed 1 base, with 7 bases lying between them. This CDR3 spans 14 amino acids. Germline CDR1 and CDR2: KGHSH and LQKENI. This CDR3 is CASSPPSMSYEQYF. The CDR3 region has the DNA TGTGCCAGCTCACCACCGTCGATGTCCTACGAGCAGTACTTC.

This clonotype was counted many times. The chain couples TRBV20-1 to TRBJ1-5, with unresolved D. The CDR3 has 15 residues. The V and J ends lost 5 bases and 5 bases respectively, with 19 bases between them. CDR1 and CDR2 from the germline V gene are DFQATT and SNEGSKA (reference sequence). CDR3 sequence: CSASFAQAPDQPQHF. CDR3 DNA sequence: TGCAGTGCTTCCTTCGCCCAGGCTCCGGATCAGCCCCAGCATTTT.

This clonotype appeared a few times. This chain links TRBV12-3 or TRBV12-4 with TRBJ1-6; no clear D. The CDR3 extends over 14 amino acids. V was clipped by 5 bases and J by 7 bases, with 12 bases between them. CDR3 amino acids: CASSPRGPNSPLHF. CDR3 nucleotide sequence: TGTGCCAGCAGTCCAAGAGGACCGAATTCACCCCTCCACTTT.

This chain joins TRBV7-3 and TRBJ2-1; tentative D call: TRBD2 (6 bases). Germline CDR1 SGHTA, CDR2 FQGTGA. The CDR3 covers 14 residues. V shed 1 base and J shed 5 bases, with 9 bases lying between them. The CDR3 reads CASSLSGTHNEQFF. The CDR3 bases are TGTGCCAGCAGCTTAAGCGGGACCCACAATGAGCAGTTCTTC. The variable domain in full, with the rest retrieved from reference TRBV7-3 and TRBJ2-1, is GAGVSQTPSNKVTEKGKYVELRCDPISGHTALYWYRQSLGQGPEFLIYFQGTGAADDSGLPNDRFFAVRPEGSVSTLKIQRTERGDSAVYLCASSLSGTHNEQFFGPGTRLTVL.

This clonotype was picked up a small number of times. The chain has TRBV28 and TRBJ2-1; D may match TRBD1 or TRBD2 (5 bases each). The V end lost 3 bases, the J end lost 0 bases, and 9 bases lay between the germline ends. The CDR3 spans 15 residues. Germline values: CDR1 MDHEN, CDR2 SYDVKM. The CDR3, as DNA: TGTGCCAGCAGTTTCCTAGGGACCTCCTACAATGAGCAGTTCTTC. This encodes CASSFLGTSYNEQFF.

This clonotype was observed a handful of times. The chain recombines TRBV19 with TRBJ2-7; 16 nucleotides align to TRBD2. The CDR3 is made up of 17 amino acids. J gave up 7 bases and V 9 bases, and 15 bases lay outside the gene matches. Germline assignment: CDR1 LNHDA and CDR2 SQIVND (reference sequence). CDR3 coding DNA: TGTGCCAGGTCCCAACCGGGACTAGCGGGAGGGCCGCGAGAGCAGTACTTC. Protein sequence: CARSQPGLAGGPREQYF. Full variable domain (missing parts from reference TRBV19 and TRBJ2-7): DGGITQSPKYLFRKEGQNVTLSCEQNLNHDAMYWYRQDPGQGLRLIYYSQIVNDFQKGDIAEGYSVSREKKESFPLTVTSAQKNPTAFYLCARSQPGLAGGPREQYFGPGTRLTVT.

This clonotype was recorded a few times. The gene calls are TRBV3-1 and TRBJ2-1; 8 bases agree with TRBD2. J lost 4 bases, V lost 3 bases, and 11 bases had no gene match. Germline CDR1 reads LGHDT; CDR2 reads YNNKEL (reference sequence). The CDR3 has 17 amino acids. The DNA of the CDR3 is TGTGCCAGCAGCCATCCCCAGGCAGCGGGGGTTTACAATGAGCAGTTCTTC. The encoded protein is CASSHPQAAGVYNEQFF.

Many counts were recorded for this clonotype. The chain couples TRBV5-6 to TRBJ1-1; 7 bases match TRBD1. Trimming at V came to 6 bases and at J to 4 bases, leaving 9 bases not matched to a gene. CDR1 is SGHDT and CDR2 is YYEEEE in the germline V gene. CDR3 length: 14 amino acids. The CDR3 DNA reads TGTGCCAGCATCATAAGGGGGCGAGGCACTGAAGCTTTCTTT. Its translation: CASIIRGRGTEAFF.

The chain employs TRBV18 and TRBJ2-5; no reliable D call. The CDR3 loop spans 14 amino acids. V was trimmed by 3 bases and J by 1 base, leaving 9 bases between them. CDR1 is KGHSH, CDR2 LQKENI, per germline. CDR3 nucleotides: TGTGCCAGCTCACCCCTCCAGGCCCAAGAGACCCAGTACTTC. This gives the protein CASSPLQAQETQYF.

This clonotype was picked up one time. J is TRBJ2-3 and V is TRBV12-3 or TRBV12-4, with TRBD1 matching 10 bases. This CDR3 comprises 17 residues. V shed 4 bases and J 6 bases; nucleotides not matched to a gene: 13. Written as DNA, the CDR3 is TGTGCCAGCAGTTCAACCGGGACAGGGGATTCTTGGGATACGCAGTATTTT. This codes for CASSSTGTGDSWDTQYF.

This clonotype showed up just a few times. The chain joins TRBV30 to TRBJ1-1; D gene unclear. V gave up 5 bases and J gave up 5 bases, with 12 bases separating them. This CDR3 region has 12 residues. Germline-derived CDR1 and CDR2 are GTSNPN and SVGIG (reference sequence). The CDR3 coding sequence is TGTGCCTGGGGTCGTGGCAGAACTGAAGCTTTCTTT. This encodes CAWGRGRTEAFF. Based on the CDR3 plus reference TRBV30 and TRBJ1-1, the full variable domain is SQTIHQWPATLVQPVGSPLSLECTVEGTSNPNLYWYRQAAGRGLQLLFYSVGIGQISSEVPQNLSASRPQDRQFILSSKKLLLSDSGFYLCAWGRGRTEAFFGQGTRLTVV.

V usage is TRBV6-6 and J usage is TRBJ2-4; no reliable D call. The CDR3 spans 14 residues. Germline V gene lookup returns CDR1 MNHNY and CDR2 SVGAGI (reference sequence). V dropped 0 bases and J dropped 8 bases, with 11 bases sitting between them. The DNA for the CDR3 is TGTGCCAGCAGTTACTCGAAGAGTAGGGACATTCAGTACTTC. This codes for CASSYSKSRDIQYF.

A few counts support this clonotype. The chain is built from TRBV6-1 and TRBJ2-1; 8 bases align to TRBD1. The CDR3 consists of 15 residues. The trim removed 6 bases at V and 7 bases at J, leaving 11 bases unmatched. CDR1 is MNHNS and CDR2 is SASEGT in the germline V gene. CDR3 sequence (DNA): TGTGCCAGCAGCATTAACCGGGACAGGACGAATGAGCAGTTCTTC. Protein product: CASSINRDRTNEQFF.

This clonotype was counted many times. This chain joins TRBV6-4 and TRBJ2-3, with 11 bases fitting TRBD2. The CDR3 is made up of 15 amino acids. CDR1 and CDR2 (germline): MRHNA, SNTAGT. Trimming at V came to 5 bases and at J to 1 base, leaving 2 bases not matched to a gene. CDR3 protein: CASSKTSGGTDTQYF. The CDR3 DNA is TGTGCCAGCAGTAAGACTAGCGGGGGCACAGATACGCAGTATTTT.